These T cell receptor beta chains were read from a single sample in a study of cytotoxic CD8 clonotypes in ibrutinib-treated CLL. Libraries were prepared by immunoSEQ multiplex PCR; TCRdb keeps only in-frame clonotypes and omits some of them. The sample carries approximately 200,000 clones, approximately 72% recorded once. The sequenced sample was PBMCs, obtained after 24 months of ibrutinib treatment. These receptors all come from a human donor with chronic lymphocytic leukemia. Both conserved end residues are part of each CDR3. The D gene is left open where the match is weak. Expanded clones are given a class, and other clones once, few, many or no size at all.

d_call	clone_size	v_call	j_call	cdr3_nt	cdr3_aa
NA	NA	TRBV2	TRBJ1-2	TGTGCCAGCAGTGAACAGAACTATGGCTACACCTTC	CASSEQNYGYTF
TRBD1	NA	TRBV6-6	TRBJ2-7	TGTGCCACGGGACAGGGTGTCCACGAGCAGTACTTC	CATGQGVHEQYF
NA	NA	TRBV20-1	TRBJ2-3	TGCAGTGCGTCTCTAGCAGATACGCAGTATTTT	CSASLADTQYF
TRBD1	NA	TRBV28	TRBJ1-3	TGTGCCAGCAGTGCCAGGACAGGGGCGGGAAACACCATATATTTT	CASSARTGAGNTIYF
NA	NA	TRBV7-9	TRBJ2-3	TGTGCCAGCAGCCTCGACGTCGCAGATACGCAGTATTTT	CASSLDVADTQYF
TRBD1	NA	TRBV4-3	TRBJ1-2	TGCGCCAGCAGCCAACACGGCAGGACAGGGGGCTTTGTTCGTAACTATGGCTACACCTTC	CASSQHGRTGGFVRNYGYTF
TRBD1	NA	TRBV5-4	TRBJ1-4	TGTGCCAGCAGCGCACCGGGACAGGGGTACGAAAAACTGTTTTTT	CASSAPGQGYEKLFF
NA	few	TRBV7-9	TRBJ2-2	TGTGCCAGCAGCTTAGTGGCTAATTGGGGCGCCGGGGAGCTGTTTTTT	CASSLVANWGAGELFF
TRBD2	NA	TRBV4-3	TRBJ2-7	TGCGCCAGCAGCCAAGGGCTAGCGGGTATCGCCTACGAGCAGTACTTC	CASSQGLAGIAYEQYF
TRBD1	once	TRBV7-9	TRBJ1-1	TGTGCCAGCAGCTTGGAGGGACAGGGGGCGAGGACTGAAGCTTTCTTT	CASSLEGQGARTEAFF
NA	NA	TRBV5-1	TRBJ1-2	TGCGCCAGCAGCTTGGGGGGCAACTATGGCTACACCTTC	CASSLGGNYGYTF
NA	NA	TRBV18	TRBJ2-6	TGTGCCAGCTCACCCCTGGGGGATCCCTCTGGGGCCAACGTCCTGACTTTC	CASSPLGDPSGANVLTF
TRBD2	NA	TRBV5-4	TRBJ2-5	TGTGCCAGCACCAAGACTAGCGGGAGGAGAGAGACCCAGTACTTC	CASTKTSGRRETQYF
NA	NA	TRBV19	TRBJ2-5	TGTGCCAGTAGTAAGGGTATACAAGAGACCCAGTACTTC	CASSKGIQETQYF
NA	NA	TRBV11-2	TRBJ1-1	TGTGCCAGCACTTTCACCCGGGGGGCGGGTGAAGCTTTCTTT	CASTFTRGAGEAFF
NA	NA	TRBV4-1	TRBJ1-5	TGCGCCAGCAGCCAAGCCGGGGCGATCAATCAGCCCCAGCATTTT	CASSQAGAINQPQHF
TRBD2	NA	TRBV9	TRBJ2-1	TGTGCCAGCAGCGTAGGTGGGACTAGTGACTACAATGAGCAGTTCTTC	CASSVGGTSDYNEQFF
TRBD2	NA	TRBV11-2	TRBJ2-2	TGTGCCAGCAGCTTACATGGTGGTAGCGGGATTCTTATCACCGGGGAGCTGTTTTTT	CASSLHGGSGILITGELFF
NA	once	TRBV27	TRBJ2-7	TGTGCCAGCAGTTCCACCATTTACTACGAGCAGTACTTC	CASSSTIYYEQYF
TRBD1	NA	TRBV19	TRBJ2-2	TGTGCCAGTAGTATAGTCACAGGGGACACCGGGGAGCTGTTTTTT	CASSIVTGDTGELFF
NA	once	TRBV28	TRBJ2-2	TGTGCCAGCAGTTTACTCCGCTTCGGCACCGGGGAGCTGTTTTTT	CASSLLRFGTGELFF
NA	NA	TRBV25-1	TRBJ1-4	TGTGCCAGTTCTCAGACCGATACTAATGAAAAACTGTTTTTT	CASSQTDTNEKLFF
NA	NA	TRBV30	TRBJ2-1	TGTGCCTGGAGTGTTGGGCAGGACCCCTACAATGAGCAGTTCTTC	CAWSVGQDPYNEQFF
NA	once	TRBV9	TRBJ2-1	TGTGCCAGCAGCCGGACCTCGAGTGAGCAGTTCTTC	CASSRTSSEQFF
NA	NA	TRBV27	TRBJ1-2	TGTGCCAGCAGAGCCGGACAGACTTATGGCTACACCTTC	CASRAGQTYGYTF
NA	NA	TRBV5-1	TRBJ2-2	TGCGCCAGCAGCTTGGCCCCAAACACCGGGGAGCTGTTTTTT	CASSLAPNTGELFF
TRBD1	once	TRBV29-1	TRBJ1-1	TGCAGCGTTGCCCTCAGGGGGCTGGGGACTGAAGCTTTCTTT	CSVALRGLGTEAFF
TRBD1	NA	TRBV18	TRBJ2-7	TGTGCCAGCTCGCGTGGGACAGGGATCTACGAGCAGTACTTC	CASSRGTGIYEQYF
NA	NA	TRBV18	TRBJ2-7	TGTGCCAGCTCACCTCGGACGGATTACGAGCAGTACTTC	CASSPRTDYEQYF
NA	NA	TRBV2	TRBJ1-2	TGTGCCAGCAGAGACTACAGTTTTGGAGGCTACACCTTC	CASRDYSFGGYTF
TRBD1	NA	TRBV9	TRBJ1-2	TGTGCCAGCAGCGTACAGGAAGCCGGGACAGGGAGTTTC	CASSVQEAGTGSF
NA	few	TRBV23-1	TRBJ2-6	TGCGCCAGCAGTCAATCGGCGGCCTCTGGGGCCAACGTCCTGACTTTC	CASSQSAASGANVLTF
NA	NA	TRBV2	TRBJ1-2	TGTGCCAGCAGTCCTGCTGGGGGGGAACTCCCCTATGGCTACACCTTC	CASSPAGGELPYGYTF
NA	few	TRBV11-2	TRBJ2-3	TGTGCCAGCAGCCTTAGGGGGTCGGACACAGATACGCAGTATTTT	CASSLRGSDTDTQYF
TRBD2	NA	TRBV25-1	TRBJ2-5	TGTGCCAGCAGACTAGCGGGAGGAGAGACCCAGTACTTC	CASRLAGGETQYF
NA	NA	TRBV7-6	TRBJ2-3	TGTGCCAGCAGCGTATACAGGGATACGCAGTATTTT	CASSVYRDTQYF
TRBD2	once	TRBV11-2	TRBJ2-7	TGTGCCAGCAGTCTACTAGCGGGAGGGCTCCGCGAGCAGTACTTC	CASSLLAGGLREQYF
TRBD2	few	TRBV27	TRBJ2-1	TGTGCCAGCAGTCGGACTAGCGGCTACAATGAGCAGTTCTTC	CASSRTSGYNEQFF
NA	NA	TRBV5-3	TRBJ1-4	TGTGCCAGAAGCTTGGATGCGGGCCCCGGTGGTAATGAAAAACTGTTTTTT	CARSLDAGPGGNEKLFF
TRBD1	NA	TRBV30	TRBJ2-2	TGTGCCTGGAGAATGATGGCAGGGGGAATCGGGGAGCTGTTTTTT	CAWRMMAGGIGELFF
NA	NA	TRBV15	TRBJ2-2	TGTGCCACCAGCAGAGACAGGGGATACACCGGGGAGCTGTTTTTT	CATSRDRGYTGELFF